Only one count was recorded for the clone carrying this T cell receptor (beta chain). This sample was taken from a study of T cell repertoires and Cas9 in healthy adults. The protocol was immunoSEQ multiplex PCR, while the TCRdb copy is restricted to in-frame clones and leaves out a portion. Seen here are around 25,000 clones, under 95% observed once, and the top ten hold 0.69%. Sequenced sample: CD4+ effector T cells (CD127+, CD25-, CD137-, CD154-) from PBMCs; culture status not recorded. This sequence was found in a human donor in good health.

This chain's CDR3 is CASSLLAGGVNEQFF. The CDR3 DNA reads as TGTGCCAGCAGCTTACTAGCGGGGGGGGTCAATGAGCAGTTCTTC. The genes are TRBV7-3 and TRBJ2-1, with TRBD2 matching over 12 bases. The CDR3 contains 15 residues. The trim removed 2 bases at V and 6 bases at J, leaving 2 bases unmatched. Germline CDR1 reads SGHTA; CDR2 reads FQGTGA.